This T cell receptor beta chain was recorded in a study of cytomegalovirus exposure and HLA in healthy donors. Study findings and constraints: Presence/absence analyses supposed approximately even sequencing depth among donors.

13 Jbeta primers and 60 Vbeta primers were used for the PCR. Only in-frame clones appear in the TCRdb table, and some are missing; sequencing was by immunoSEQ multiplex PCR. The table for this sample gives 100,000 to 150,000 clones. Healthy bone marrow donors made up the cohort. The V end was cut by 4 bases, the J end by 7 bases, with 17 bases between. CDR3 length equals 15 residues. CDR1 is LGHNA, CDR2 YNFKEQ, per germline. To note about this clone: Its target is not known.

The origin of this receptor is a woman in her forties in good health and CMV-seronegative. The chain is built from TRBV4-2 and TRBJ1-3; D is uncertain. Input material: PBMCs. The CDR3 region has the DNA TGTGCCAGCAGCCCAACGGTCGACCCGGGGAACACCATATATTTT. This codes for CASSPTVDPGNTIYF.